The 21 T cell receptor beta chains below come from one sample, sequenced in a study of shared clonotypes between healthy human individuals. Measured with immunoSEQ multiplex PCR; TCRdb has only the in-frame clones, and not every one. The table lists under 2.5 million clones, 85% to 95% of them singletons. The sample was naive CD4+ T cells from PBMCs. Subset in this sample: CD45RA+ positively selected. These receptors all stem from a man younger than 30 in good health. Some clones in this sample may be carry-over from other donors' samples.

Only one count was recorded for this clone. The J gene is TRBJ1-2, the V gene TRBV29-1, with 10 bases matching TRBD1. J gave up 6 bases and V 2 bases, and 18 bases lay outside the gene matches. The CDR3 consists of 18 residues. Germline CDR1 and CDR2: SQVTM and ANQGSEA. CDR3 sequence: CSVELFRDRGLPGNGYTF. The CDR3 DNA reads as TGCAGCGTTGAACTGTTCCGGGACAGGGGTCTTCCAGGGAATGGCTACACCTTC. The full variable domain, with the rest looked up from reference TRBV29-1 and TRBJ1-2, is SAVISQKPSRDICQRGTSLTIQCQVDSQVTMMFWYRQQPGQSLTLIATANQGSEATYESGFVIDKFPISRPNLTFSTLTVSNMSPEDSSIYLCSVELFRDRGLPGNGYTFGSGTRLTVV.

J is TRBJ1-1 and V is TRBV10-3, with TRBD1 as a possible D gene (5 bases). The ends were cut back, 2 bases at V and 3 bases at J, with 7 bases in the middle. Germline CDR1 ENHRY, CDR2 SYGVKD. This CDR3 is 13 amino acids long. The CDR3 region is CAISEGADTEAFF. In DNA, the CDR3 is TGTGCCATCAGTGAGGGGGCGGACACTGAAGCTTTCTTT.

This clone was observed a handful of times. CDR3 residues: CASPKGTGLAGGHEQYF. The CDR3 DNA follows: TGTGCCAGTCCAAAGGGTACAGGACTAGCGGGAGGCCACGAGCAGTACTTC. The rearrangement joins TRBV2 to TRBJ2-7, with 14 positions matching TRBD2. The CDR3 extends over 17 amino acids. The V gene's germline CDR1 is SNHLY and CDR2 FYNNEI. With V trimmed by 9 bases and J by 5 bases, 15 bases remained unmatched.

This chain uses TRBV11-2 with TRBJ2-5; TRBD1 might be the D (5 bases). Germline values: CDR1 SGHAT, CDR2 FQNNGV. This CDR3 spans 14 amino acids. The ends were cut back, 1 base at V and 4 bases at J, with 10 bases in the middle. The DNA for the CDR3 is TGTGCCAGCAGCTTAGGTGTCAGGGCAGAGACCCAGTACTTC. It translates to CASSLGVRAETQYF. The full variable domain, rest sourced from reference TRBV11-2 and TRBJ2-5, is EAGVAQSPRYKIIEKRQSVAFWCNPISGHATLYWYQQILGQGPKLLIQFQNNGVVDDSQLPKDRFSAERLKGVDSTLKIQPAKLEDSAVYLCASSLGVRAETQYFGPGTRLLVL.

This chain uses TRBV7-2 with TRBJ2-3, with no clear D. CDR1 is SGHTA and CDR2 is FQGNSA in the germline V gene. The CDR3 length is 12 residues. V lost 5 bases, J lost 4 bases, and 7 bases lay in between. The DNA for the CDR3 is TGTGCCAGCAGCCATAGATCAGATACGCAGTATTTT. Translation gives CASSHRSDTQYF.

This clone is a singleton in its sample. CDR3 DNA sequence: TGTGCCAGCGAAGCAGGGTTTCTAAGCGAGACCCAGTACTTC. It translates to CASEAGFLSETQYF. The genes are TRBV2 and TRBJ2-5; perhaps TRBD1 as D (5 bases). Trimming shortened V by 8 bases and J by 5 bases, and 18 bases separated the two germline ends. The CDR3 runs to 14 residues. Germline lookup yields CDR1 SNHLY and CDR2 FYNNEI.

This clone occurred once. This chain links TRBV7-6 with TRBJ2-3; 15 nucleotides align to TRBD2. This CDR3 has 17 amino acids. The V gene end was trimmed by 3 bases and the J gene end by 0 bases; junction bases not matched to a gene: 1. The V gene's germline CDR1 is SGHVS and CDR2 FNYEAQ. As DNA, the CDR3 is TGTGCCAGCAGCTTGGGACTAGCGGGAGGTAGCACAGATACGCAGTATTTT. Its protein product is CASSLGLAGGSTDTQYF.

This clone has just a few counts. The CDR3 DNA reads as TGTGCTAGTGGTACAGGGGGTAACACTGAAGCTTTCTTT. This gives the protein CASGTGGNTEAFF. The chain joins TRBV12-5 to TRBJ1-1; 8 positions agree with TRBD1. V lost 5 bases, J lost 2 bases, and 1 base stayed unmatched. The length of the CDR3 is 13 residues. Per germline, CDR1 LGHNT and CDR2 FRNRAP. The full variable domain, completed using reference TRBV12-5 and TRBJ1-1, is DARVTQTPRHKVTEMGQEVTMRCQPILGHNTVFWYRQTMMQGLELLAYFRNRAPLDDSGMPKDRFSAEMPDATLATLKIQPSEPRDSAVYFCASGTGGNTEAFFGQGTRLTVV.

V gene TRBV9 combines with J gene TRBJ2-7, with 7 nucleotides matching TRBD2. J gave up 3 bases and V 0 bases, and 6 bases lay outside the gene matches. Germline V gene lookup returns CDR1 SGDLS and CDR2 YYNGEE. The CDR3 length is 15 residues. CDR3 in DNA: TGTGCCAGCAGCGTAGAGGAAGCGGGAATCTACGAGCAGTACTTC. Residues: CASSVEEAGIYEQYF.

This chain uses TRBV27 with TRBJ2-1; 7 bases line up with TRBD1. CDR1 and CDR2 (germline): MNHEY, SMNVEV (reference sequence). The CDR3 is made up of 17 amino acids. V shed 0 bases and J 0 bases; nucleotides not matched to a gene: 5. The CDR3 nucleotides read TGTGCCAGCAGTTTATCGGAGACAGGGAGCTCCTACAATGAGCAGTTCTTC. As protein: CASSLSETGSSYNEQFF.

This chain's CDR3 is CASSPYTLAGYEQFF. The CDR3, as DNA: TGTGCCAGCTCACCATATACGCTAGCGGGCTATGAGCAGTTCTTC. This chain joins TRBV18 and TRBJ2-1; TRBD2 agrees at 8 bases. The V gene's germline CDR1 is KGHSH and CDR2 LQKENI. The CDR3 spans 15 residues. The trim removed 2 bases at V and 8 bases at J, leaving 8 bases unmatched.

The V gene is TRBV6-5, the J gene TRBJ1-5; no clear D. Germline V gene sequence: CDR1 MNHEY, CDR2 SVGAGI. The length of the CDR3 is 13 residues. Trimming stripped 5 bases from V and 3 bases from J, with 8 bases between. CDR3 bases: TGTGCCAGCAGTCCCCTTCCCAATCAGCCCCAGCATTTT. Translation: CASSPLPNQPQHF.

The chain links TRBV7-2 to TRBJ1-1, with 8 bases identical to TRBD1. The trim removed 5 bases at V and 5 bases at J, leaving 4 bases unmatched. The V gene's germline CDR1 is SGHTA and CDR2 FQGNSA. The CDR3 runs to 13 residues. The CDR3 loop is CASSPDRVTEAFF. Here the CDR3 DNA reads TGTGCCAGCAGCCCGGACAGGGTGACTGAAGCTTTCTTT.

To note about this clone: The sample contains more than one DNA sequence encoding this CDR3. This chain links TRBV5-1 with TRBJ1-1; D is possibly TRBD1 (5 bases). CDR3 length: 14 residues. Germline V gene sequence: CDR1 SGHRS, CDR2 YFSETQ. Trimming took off 4 bases at V and 2 bases at J, with 12 bases between the two ends. The CDR3 nucleotides are TGCGCCAGCAGCCCCCAGACAGTAAACACTGAAGCTTTCTTT. Protein sequence: CASSPQTVNTEAFF. The full variable domain, its missing parts supplied by reference TRBV5-1 and TRBJ1-1, is KAGVTQTPRYLIKTRGQQVTLSCSPISGHRSVSWYQQTPGQGLQFLFEYFSETQRNKGNFPGRFSGRQFSNSRSEMNVSTLELGDSALYLCASSPQTVNTEAFFGQGTRLTVV.

V usage is TRBV29-1 and J usage is TRBJ1-2; D is ambiguous. Germline-derived CDR1 and CDR2 are SQVTM and ANQGSEA. The V gene lost 3 bases and the J gene lost 7 bases, with 15 bases spanning the gap. The CDR3 contains 13 residues. The CDR3 DNA follows: TGCAGCGTTGATGGAAACCGGGTCGCTGGCTACACCTTC. Translation gives CSVDGNRVAGYTF.

This chain connects TRBV7-3 to TRBJ1-2; D is uncertain. The germline V gene encodes CDR1 SGHTA and CDR2 FQGTGA. The CDR3 runs to 10 residues. The ends were cut back, 4 bases at V and 13 bases at J, with 10 bases in the middle. The CDR3 reads CASSCQVSTF. DNA of the CDR3: TGTGCCAGCAGCTGCCAGGTAAGCACCTTC.

A few counts support this clone. The rearrangement uses TRBV7-6 and TRBJ2-5; D gene ambiguous. V shed 4 bases and J shed 4 bases, with 19 bases lying between them. CDR1 SGHVS and CDR2 FNYEAQ come from the germline V gene. This CDR3 has 16 amino acids. The CDR3 region has the DNA TGTGCCAGCAGCTCACCGATAGACCCTTCGACAGAGACCCAGTACTTC. This translates into CASSSPIDPSTETQYF. Drawing the rest from reference TRBV7-6 and TRBJ2-5, the complete variable domain is GAGVSQSPRYKVTKRGQDVALRCDPISGHVSLYWYRQALGQGPEFLTYFNYEAQQDKSGLPNDRFSAERPEGSISTLTIQRTEQRDSAMYRCASSSPIDPSTETQYFGPGTRLLVL.

V is TRBV6-5 and J is TRBJ2-7; D is undetermined. Trimming shortened V by 6 bases and J by 6 bases, and 21 bases separated the two germline ends. CDR1 MNHEY and CDR2 SVGAGI come from the germline V gene. CDR3 size: 15 residues. The CDR3: CASRPAQRWPTEQYF. CDR3 bases: TGTGCCAGCAGGCCGGCCCAACGTTGGCCCACCGAGCAGTACTTC.

V and J are TRBV5-1 and TRBJ2-7; weak D call: TRBD2 (6 bases). CDR1 is SGHRS, CDR2 YFSETQ, per germline. The CDR3 sequence is 16 residues long. Trimming stripped 0 bases from V and 6 bases from J, with 19 bases between. In DNA form, the CDR3 reads TGCGCCAGCAGCTTGGATGTTAGCGGTGTCCAGGGCGAGCAGTACTTC. Encoded protein: CASSLDVSGVQGEQYF.

Worth noting for this clone: The junction does not match germline at one end; this may be a read error. The J gene is TRBJ1-5, the V gene TRBV19; 8 bases are a match to TRBD1. Per germline, CDR1 LNHDA and CDR2 SQIVND (reference sequence). The CDR3 is 16 residues long. The CDR3 spells CASRIGPLTGVQPQHF. CDR3 DNA: TGTGCCAGTAGAATAGGCCCTTTGACAGGGGTTCAGCCCCAGCATTTT.

This clone was observed a single time. The rearrangement joins TRBV5-1 to TRBJ1-1, with D tentatively TRBD1 (5 bases). V was trimmed by 1 base and J by 1 base, leaving 14 bases between them. Per germline, CDR1 SGHRS and CDR2 YFSETQ. The CDR3 consists of 16 residues. The CDR3 sequence: CASSLNPQGTNTEAFF. For the CDR3, the DNA is TGCGCCAGCAGCTTGAACCCCCAGGGCACGAACACTGAAGCTTTCTTT.